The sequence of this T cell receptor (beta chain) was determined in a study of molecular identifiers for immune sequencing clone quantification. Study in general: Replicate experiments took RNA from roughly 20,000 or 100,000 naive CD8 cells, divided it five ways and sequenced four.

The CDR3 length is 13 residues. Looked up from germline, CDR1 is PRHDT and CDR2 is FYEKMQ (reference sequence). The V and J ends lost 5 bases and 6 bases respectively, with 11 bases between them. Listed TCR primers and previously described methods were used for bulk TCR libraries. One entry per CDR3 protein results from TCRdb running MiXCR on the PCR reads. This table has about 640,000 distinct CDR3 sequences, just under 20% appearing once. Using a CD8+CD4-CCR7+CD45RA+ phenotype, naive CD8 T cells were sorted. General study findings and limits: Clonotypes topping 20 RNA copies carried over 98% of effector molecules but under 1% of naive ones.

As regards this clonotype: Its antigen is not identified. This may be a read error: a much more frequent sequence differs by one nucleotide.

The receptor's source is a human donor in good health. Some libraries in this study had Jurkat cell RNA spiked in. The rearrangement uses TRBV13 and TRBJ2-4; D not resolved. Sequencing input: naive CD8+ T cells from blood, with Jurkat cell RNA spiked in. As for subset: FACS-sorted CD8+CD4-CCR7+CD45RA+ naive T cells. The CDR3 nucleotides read TGTGCCAGCAGCCCCAAGGGCAGAAACATTCAGTACTTC. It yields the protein CASSPKGRNIQYF.